The 32 T cell receptor beta chains listed next were all sequenced from one sample in a study of a mutant IDH1 vaccine in newly diagnosed glioma. Clones were sequenced by immunoSEQ multiplex PCR, and TCRdb holds only the in-frame ones, with some missing. The table records approximately 60,000 clones, 74% of them present only once. The sample's time point: week 35, safety follow-up. The investigators gave 300 ug of mutant IDH1 20-mer peptide in each vaccine dose, together with topical imiquimod. No antigens are known for them. The source was PBMCs, collected from a glioma patient whose treatment included an IDH1 peptide vaccine. The receptors were gathered from a man aged 50 to 59 with glioma.

The table lists this clone with a few counts. The J gene is TRBJ1-4, the V gene TRBV7-2, with a tentative D call TRBD1 (5 bases). V shed 3 bases and J shed 7 bases, with 12 bases lying between them. From germline, CDR1 is SGHTA and CDR2 FQGNSA. This CDR3 is built from 14 residues. The CDR3 DNA follows: TGTGCCAGCAGCTTTAGGCAGGGTCGTGAAAAACTGTTTTTT. Amino acid sequence: CASSFRQGREKLFF.

The J gene is TRBJ1-2, the V gene TRBV5-4; possible D gene TRBD1, 6 bases. The V gene's germline CDR1 is SGHNT and CDR2 YYREEE (reference sequence). Trimming removed 3 bases at V and 7 bases at J, with 19 bases between. There are 15 residues in the CDR3. The CDR3 DNA sequence: TGTGCCAGCAGCTCCTGGGTCCAGGGGTCTGCTGGCTACACCTTC. Its protein product is CASSSWVQGSAGYTF.

This clone was observed once. V gene TRBV27 combines with J gene TRBJ2-7; 8 bases map to TRBD1. Germline V CDR1 and CDR2: MNHEY, SMNVEV (reference sequence). The V gene end was trimmed by 4 bases and the J gene end by 4 bases; junction bases not matched to a gene: 12. The CDR3 consists of 16 residues. The CDR3 is CASSYPTGGGSYEQYF. CDR3 DNA: TGTGCCAGCAGTTACCCAACAGGGGGAGGATCGTACGAGCAGTACTTC.

The chain links TRBV6-4 to TRBJ2-7; 12 bases align to TRBD2. In germline, CDR1 is MRHNA, CDR2 SNTAGT. V shed 8 bases, J shed 5 bases, and the junction held 10 bases outside the gene matches. This CDR3 has 15 amino acids. The CDR3 region has the DNA TGTGCCAGCGCCCGACTAGCGGGGGACAGCCACGAGCAGTACTTC. Translating gives CASARLAGDSHEQYF.

The table lists this clone with a few counts. The gene calls are TRBV5-6 and TRBJ1-1; D possibly corresponds to TRBD1 (5 bases). Trimming shortened V by 0 bases and J by 5 bases, and 14 bases separated the two germline ends. This CDR3 comprises 15 residues. Germline values: CDR1 SGHDT, CDR2 YYEEEE. CDR3 residues: CASSLERGWGTEAFF. The CDR3 bases are TGTGCCAGCAGCTTGGAGCGGGGCTGGGGAACTGAAGCTTTCTTT.

V gene TRBV6-5 combines with J gene TRBJ1-5, with D tentatively TRBD1 (6 bases). The CDR3 extends over 13 amino acids. Germline lookup yields CDR1 MNHEY and CDR2 SVGAGI. Trimming left V 10 bases short and J 3 bases short, with 13 bases between. The CDR3 loop is CATSQGYNQPQHF. As DNA, the CDR3 is TGTGCCACCTCACAGGGATACAATCAGCCCCAGCATTTT.

This clone appeared a few times. CDR3 coding DNA: TGTGCCAGCAGTCCATCCAGGGGTCAGCCCCAGCATTTT. Its protein product is CASSPSRGQPQHF. This chain connects TRBV6-5 to TRBJ1-5; D might be TRBD1 (6 bases). Germline V gene data show CDR1 as MNHEY and CDR2 as SVGAGI. V was pared by 5 bases and J by 6 bases, with 11 bases between. The CDR3 is 13 amino acids.

This chain uses TRBV30 with TRBJ1-2, with D unresolved. The V end was cut by 4 bases, the J end by 6 bases, with 12 bases between. Germline V gives CDR1 GTSNPN, CDR2 SVGIG (reference sequence). The CDR3 sequence is 12 residues long. The CDR3, as DNA: TGTGCCTGGATGGTGAGACTAGATGGCTACACCTTC. It encodes CAWMVRLDGYTF.

This chain uses TRBV18 with TRBJ1-5; D is unclear. Between the trimmed V and J ends, which lost 0 bases and 7 bases, there was a span of 4 bases. The length of the CDR3 is 12 residues. Germline CDR1 reads KGHSH; CDR2 reads LQKENI. DNA for the CDR3: TGTGCCAGCTCACCACCGGGGCAGCCCCAGCATTTT. It specifies CASSPPGQPQHF.

This clone was seen more than once but under ten times. The J gene is TRBJ1-1, the V gene TRBV9; weak D call: TRBD1 (5 bases). Trimming cost V 0 bases and J 6 bases, with 15 bases left between them. The CDR3 extends over 15 amino acids. Germline V gives CDR1 SGDLS, CDR2 YYNGEE. CDR3 in DNA: TGTGCCAGCAGCGTAGGAAGGGACCTAGGCCCTGAAGCTTTCTTT. It translates to CASSVGRDLGPEAFF.

The chain is built from TRBV6-6 and TRBJ2-7, with 9 bases matching TRBD2. The CDR3 extends over 14 amino acids. Germline CDR1 is MNHNY and CDR2 is SVGAGI (reference sequence). V lost 10 bases and J lost 0; bases outside the gene matches: 7. CDR3 residues: CATASTSGSYEQYF. In DNA, the CDR3 is TGTGCCACGGCCTCGACTAGCGGCTCCTACGAGCAGTACTTC.

The chain combines TRBV29-1 with TRBJ1-2; D is unclear. The CDR3 has 12 amino acids. Germline CDR1 reads SQVTM; CDR2 reads ANQGSEA. The CDR3, as DNA: TGCACTACCGGTGAGGGTAACTATGGCTACACCTTC. It encodes CTTGEGNYGYTF.

CDR3 sequence reads: CSVEVEQGLAAFF. In DNA form, the CDR3 reads TGCAGCGTTGAAGTAGAACAGGGGTTAGCCGCTTTCTTT. This chain links TRBV29-1 with TRBJ1-1; 7 bases fit TRBD1. The V gene's germline CDR1 is SQVTM and CDR2 ANQGSEA. There are 13 residues in the CDR3. V was pared by 1 base and J by 11 bases, with 10 bases of the junction left unmatched.

The gene calls are TRBV5-1 and TRBJ2-3; the match to TRBD1 covers 9 bases. Germline-derived CDR1 and CDR2 are SGHRS and YFSETQ. This CDR3 is 15 amino acids long. V lost 5 bases and J lost 4; bases outside the gene matches: 8. The CDR3 reads CASSRTGDGADTQYF. The CDR3 coding sequence is TGCGCCAGCAGTCGGACAGGGGATGGGGCAGATACGCAGTATTTT.

The chain is built from TRBV12-5 and TRBJ1-5; D unresolved. V was trimmed by 1 base and J by 3 bases, leaving 4 bases between them. The CDR3 covers 13 residues. Germline values: CDR1 LGHNT, CDR2 FRNRAP. CDR3 residues: CASGLGLNQPQHF. In DNA form, the CDR3 reads TGTGCTAGTGGTTTGGGACTCAATCAGCCCCAGCATTTT.

This clone was detected once. V usage is TRBV7-9 and J usage is TRBJ2-7, with TRBD2 identical over 7 bases. The CDR3 spans 12 residues. The V gene's germline CDR1 is SEHNR and CDR2 FQNEAQ (reference sequence). Germline trimming cut 5 bases from V and 3 bases from J; bases unmatched to any gene: 1. The CDR3 DNA reads as TGTGCCAGCAGCCCGGGGGGCTACGAGCAGTACTTC. Amino acids: CASSPGGYEQYF.

The V call is TRBV11-2, the J call TRBJ2-6; D ambiguous. Germline CDR1 SGHAT, CDR2 FQNNGV. The CDR3 is 16 amino acids. Trimming took 1 base from V and 2 from J, leaving 9 bases between them. The CDR3 spells CASSLVRVPGANVLTF. The CDR3 nucleotides read TGTGCCAGCAGCTTAGTAAGGGTCCCTGGGGCCAACGTCCTGACTTTC. The full variable domain, its missing parts supplied by reference TRBV11-2 and TRBJ2-6, is EAGVAQSPRYKIIEKRQSVAFWCNPISGHATLYWYQQILGQGPKLLIQFQNNGVVDDSQLPKDRFSAERLKGVDSTLKIQPAKLEDSAVYLCASSLVRVPGANVLTFGAGSRLTVL.

The CDR3 DNA reads as TGCGCCAGCAGCCAAGATGCGGCAGGGGGTCGCTCCTACAATGAGCAGTTCTTC. As protein: CASSQDAAGGRSYNEQFF. This chain connects TRBV4-1 to TRBJ2-1; TRBD1 aligns across 7 bases. V lost 0 bases and J lost 0; bases outside the gene matches: 8. Germline V gene data show CDR1 as MGHRA and CDR2 as YSYEKL. This CDR3 contains 18 residues.

The rearrangement uses TRBV6-6 and TRBJ2-7, with D tentatively TRBD2 (5 bases). This CDR3 spans 13 amino acids. V lost 6 bases to trimming and J lost 2 bases, with 11 bases between them. Germline CDR1 is MNHNY and CDR2 is SVGAGI (reference sequence). CDR3 DNA: TGTGCCAGCAGAAGAGAGGGCCCCTACGAGCAGTACTTC. It codes for CASRREGPYEQYF.

The V and J genes are TRBV25-1 and TRBJ2-7; 7 bases line up with TRBD1. The CDR3 is made up of 16 amino acids. V lost 3 bases and J lost 5; bases outside the gene matches: 13. Germline V gene lookup returns CDR1 MGHDK and CDR2 SYGVNS. The CDR3 DNA sequence: TGTGCCAGCAGTGAGAGGGGGACAGCCTTGATCCACGAGCAGTACTTC. This encodes CASSERGTALIHEQYF.

The chain employs TRBV7-9 and TRBJ2-2; 15 bases map to TRBD2. CDR1 and CDR2 from the germline V gene are SEHNR and FQNEAQ (reference sequence). CDR3 length: 16 amino acids. The V and J ends lost 6 bases and 7 bases, in that order; junction bases with no gene match: 6. The CDR3 nucleotides read TGTGCCAGCAGTCAAGGACTAGCGGGGGGGCACGGGGAGCTGTTTTTT. Its protein is CASSQGLAGGHGELFF.

The chain couples TRBV30 to TRBJ1-2, with TRBD1 matching 10 bases. There are 15 residues in the CDR3. Germline-derived CDR1 and CDR2 are GTSNPN and SVGIG (reference sequence). V was pared by 1 base and J by 3 bases, with 5 bases of the junction left unmatched. The DNA of the CDR3 is TGTGCCTGGAGTGGAGGACAGGGGGGCTACTATGGCTACACCTTC. This translates into CAWSGGQGGYYGYTF.

The CDR3 DNA is TGTGCCTGGAAGGGGGTCGCGAACACCGGGGAGCTGTTTTTT. Protein sequence: CAWKGVANTGELFF. The chain links TRBV30 to TRBJ2-2; D might be TRBD1 (6 bases). The CDR3 is made up of 14 amino acids. Germline V gene lookup returns CDR1 GTSNPN and CDR2 SVGIG (reference sequence). Between the trimmed V and J ends, which lost 4 bases and 0 bases, there was a span of 9 bases.

The J gene is TRBJ1-2, the V gene TRBV5-6; D uncertain. Germline V gene sequence: CDR1 SGHDT, CDR2 YYEEEE. The CDR3 has 11 amino acids. Trimming left V 10 bases short and J 0 bases short, with 7 bases between. In nucleotides, the CDR3 is TGTGCCTCCAGCGCTAACTATGGCTACACCTTC. Protein sequence: CASSANYGYTF.

This sequence joins TRBV7-9 and TRBJ2-2; 8 positions match TRBD1. V lost 5 bases, J lost 7 bases, and 6 bases stayed unmatched. Germline V lookup: CDR1 SEHNR, CDR2 FQNEAQ (reference sequence). CDR3 size: 14 residues. The CDR3 DNA follows: TGTGCCAGCAGCCTCAGGGGGCAAGGCGGGGAGCTGTTTTTT. Protein: CASSLRGQGGELFF.

This chain joins TRBV7-8 and TRBJ1-5; a possible D gene is TRBD1 (5 bases). This CDR3 contains 14 residues. V lost 5 bases and J lost 4, with 12 bases in between. CDR1 and CDR2 (germline): SGHVS, FQNEAQ. This chain's CDR3 is CASSLREGNQPQHF. In DNA, the CDR3 is TGTGCCAGCAGCCTAAGAGAGGGGAATCAGCCCCAGCATTTT.

This chain connects TRBV14 to TRBJ2-7, with D possibly TRBD1 on 5 matching bases. The CDR3 consists of 13 residues. Germline CDR1 and CDR2: SGHDN and FVKESK. The V gene lost 1 base and the J gene lost 6 bases, with 10 bases spanning the gap. CDR3 amino acids: CASSQVAGIEQYF. CDR3 DNA sequence: TGTGCCAGCAGCCAAGTTGCAGGGATCGAGCAGTACTTC.

This chain connects TRBV10-3 to TRBJ2-5; D call uncertain. V was pared by 2 bases and J by 4 bases, with 5 bases between. CDR1 is ENHRY, CDR2 SYGVKD, per germline. This CDR3 is built from 12 residues. The CDR3 DNA sequence: TGTGCCATCAGTGAGGACGTAGAGACCCAGTACTTC. Translated: CAISEDVETQYF.

The rearrangement uses TRBV7-8 and TRBJ1-5, with 9 bases that match TRBD1. This CDR3 comprises 18 residues. CDR1 and CDR2 from the germline V gene are SGHVS and FQNEAQ. V lost 5 bases to trimming and J lost 1 base; unmatched junction nucleotides: 12. CDR3 in amino acids: CASSLPGQGRGSNQPQHF. As DNA, the CDR3 is TGTGCCAGCAGCCTACCGGGACAGGGAAGAGGAAGCAATCAGCCCCAGCATTTT.

This clone was observed once. Written as DNA, the CDR3 is TGTGCCAGCAGCCCGGACAGATCTGGAAACACCATATATTTT. Translating it yields CASSPDRSGNTIYF. The chain joins TRBV5-6 to TRBJ1-3, with D perhaps TRBD1 (6 bases). V lost 4 bases and J 1 base, leaving 9 bases between the germline ends. The germline V gene has CDR1 SGHDT and CDR2 YYEEEE. The CDR3 has 14 amino acids.

The chain combines TRBV6-1 with TRBJ1-2; the D gene is possibly TRBD1 (5 bases). Per germline, CDR1 MNHNS and CDR2 SASEGT. The V gene lost 0 bases and the J gene lost 8 bases, with 25 bases spanning the gap. This CDR3 has 18 amino acids. CDR3 loop: CASSEANVRGSRHKGYTF. CDR3 DNA sequence: TGTGCCAGCAGTGAAGCGAACGTAAGGGGAAGCAGGCATAAAGGCTACACCTTC.

This chain links TRBV30 with TRBJ1-5, with D maybe TRBD1 (5 bases). The CDR3 runs to 14 residues. Trimming removed 1 base at V and 7 bases at J, with 14 bases between. Looked up from germline, CDR1 is GTSNPN and CDR2 is SVGIG (reference sequence). In DNA form, the CDR3 reads TGTGCCTGGAGTGGGGGGGGGATAGAACAGCCCCAGCATTTT. Translated: CAWSGGGIEQPQHF. Based on the CDR3 plus reference TRBV30 and TRBJ1-5, the full variable domain is SQTIHQWPATLVQPVGSPLSLECTVEGTSNPNLYWYRQAAGRGLQLLFYSVGIGQISSEVPQNLSASRPQDRQFILSSKKLLLSDSGFYLCAWSGGGIEQPQHFGDGTRLSIL.